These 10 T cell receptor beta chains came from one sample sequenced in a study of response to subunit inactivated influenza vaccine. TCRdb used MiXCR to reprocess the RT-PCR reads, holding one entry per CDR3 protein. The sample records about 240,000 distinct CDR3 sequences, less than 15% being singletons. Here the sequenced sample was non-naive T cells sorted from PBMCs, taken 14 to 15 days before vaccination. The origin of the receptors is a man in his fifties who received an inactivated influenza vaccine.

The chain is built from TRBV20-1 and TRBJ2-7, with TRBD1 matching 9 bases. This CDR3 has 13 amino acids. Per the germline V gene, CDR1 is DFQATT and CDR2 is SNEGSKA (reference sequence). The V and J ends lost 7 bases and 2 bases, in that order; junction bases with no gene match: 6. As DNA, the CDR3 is TGCAGTGGGACGGACAGGGGTCCCTACGAGCAGTACTTC. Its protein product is CSGTDRGPYEQYF.

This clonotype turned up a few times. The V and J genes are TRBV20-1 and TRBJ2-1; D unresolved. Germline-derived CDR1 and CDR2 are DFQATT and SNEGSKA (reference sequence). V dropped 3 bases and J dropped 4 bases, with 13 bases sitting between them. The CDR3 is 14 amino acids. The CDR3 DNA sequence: TGCAGTGCTAGTCGTGGGCCTCCTTACAATGAGCAGTTCTTC. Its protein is CSASRGPPYNEQFF.

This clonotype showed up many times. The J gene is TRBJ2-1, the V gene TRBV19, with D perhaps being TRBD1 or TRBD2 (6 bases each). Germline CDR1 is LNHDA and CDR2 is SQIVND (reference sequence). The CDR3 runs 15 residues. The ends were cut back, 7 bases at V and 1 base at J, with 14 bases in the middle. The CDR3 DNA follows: TGTGCCAGTACCAAGAGGGGGGATTCCTACAATGAGCAGTTCTTC. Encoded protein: CASTKRGDSYNEQFF.

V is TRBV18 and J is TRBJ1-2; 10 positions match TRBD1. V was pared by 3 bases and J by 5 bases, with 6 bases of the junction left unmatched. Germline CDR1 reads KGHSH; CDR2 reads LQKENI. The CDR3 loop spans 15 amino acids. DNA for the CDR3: TGTGCCAGCTCACCGGGGACAGGGGAAAGATATGGCTACACCTTC. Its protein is CASSPGTGERYGYTF.

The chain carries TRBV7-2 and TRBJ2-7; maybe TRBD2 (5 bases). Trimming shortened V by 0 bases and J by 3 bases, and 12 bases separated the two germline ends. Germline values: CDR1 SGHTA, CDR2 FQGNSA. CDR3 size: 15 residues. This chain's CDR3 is CASSLAATRGYEQYF. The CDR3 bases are TGTGCCAGCAGCTTAGCGGCTACTAGAGGCTACGAGCAGTACTTC.

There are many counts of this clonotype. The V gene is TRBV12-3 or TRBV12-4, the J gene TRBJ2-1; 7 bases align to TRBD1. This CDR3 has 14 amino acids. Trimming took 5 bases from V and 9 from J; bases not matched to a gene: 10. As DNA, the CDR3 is TGTGCCAGCAGTCCGCGACAGGGTTGGACTGAGCAGTTCTTC. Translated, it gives CASSPRQGWTEQFF.

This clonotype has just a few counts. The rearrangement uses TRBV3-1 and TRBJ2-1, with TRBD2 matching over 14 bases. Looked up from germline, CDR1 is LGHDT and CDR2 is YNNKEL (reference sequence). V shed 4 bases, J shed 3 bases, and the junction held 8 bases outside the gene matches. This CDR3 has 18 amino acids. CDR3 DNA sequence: TGTGCCAGCAGCCGCATTGGGACTAGCGGGAGCCGCTACAATGAGCAGTTCTTC. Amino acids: CASSRIGTSGSRYNEQFF.

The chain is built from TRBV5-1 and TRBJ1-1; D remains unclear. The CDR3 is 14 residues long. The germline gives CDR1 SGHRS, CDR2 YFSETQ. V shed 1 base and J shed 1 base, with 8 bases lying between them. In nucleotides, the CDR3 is TGCGCCAGCAGCTTGCTAATGGGGAACACTGAAGCTTTCTTT. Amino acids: CASSLLMGNTEAFF.

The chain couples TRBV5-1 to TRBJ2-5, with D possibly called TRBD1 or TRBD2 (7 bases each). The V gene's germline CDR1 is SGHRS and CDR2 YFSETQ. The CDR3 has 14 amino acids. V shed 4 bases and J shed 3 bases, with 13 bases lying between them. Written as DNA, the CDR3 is TGCGCCAGCAGCAAGCGGGACAGTAAAGAGACCCAGTACTTC. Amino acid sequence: CASSKRDSKETQYF.

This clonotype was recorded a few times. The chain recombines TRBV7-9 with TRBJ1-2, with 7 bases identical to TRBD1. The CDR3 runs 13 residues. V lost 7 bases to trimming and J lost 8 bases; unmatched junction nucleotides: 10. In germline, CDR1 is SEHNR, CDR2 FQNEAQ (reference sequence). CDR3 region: CASTASTGVGYTF. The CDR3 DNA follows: TGTGCCAGCACCGCGTCCACAGGGGTCGGCTACACCTTC.